This T cell receptor (beta chain) was captured in a study of patients and donors after allogeneic stem cell transplantation. With V trimmed by 1 base and J by 4 bases, 8 bases remained unmatched. The CDR3 is 17 amino acids. One entry per CDR3 protein, called by TCRdb with MiXCR from the RT-PCR reads. The sample contains about a million distinct CDR3 sequences, about 20% of which appear only once. The origin of this receptor is a human donor who was either an allogeneic HSCT recipient or a stem cell or donor lymphocyte infusion donor (not recorded which). It is not recorded whose cells these are; they may come from a transplant donor. This chain joins TRBV12-3 or TRBV12-4 and TRBJ2-1; TRBD2 matches 9 bases. Sequencing input: blood, either unsorted or a sorted T cell fraction (not recorded which). CDR3 sequence (DNA): TGTGCCAGCAGTTTAGACCCGCCTAGCGGGACTTACAATGAGCAGTTCTTC. It yields the protein CASSLDPPSGTYNEQFF.